The clone carrying this T cell receptor beta chain was observed at least ten times. Its cognate antigen is unknown. Extraction yielded at least 6 micrograms of total RNA per sample. The germline V gene has CDR1 SQVTM and CDR2 ANQGSEA. This CDR3 is 13 amino acids long. Trimming took off 3 bases at V and 4 bases at J, with 12 bases between the two ends. These data are taken from a study of blood T cells in healthy people across ages. Study overall: Per two T cells, template switching captured roughly one barcoded beta molecule.

A second PCR of about 7 to 12 cycles used a sample-barcoded 5' primer and a J-beta primer mix. TCRdb re-called the 5' RACE reads through MiXCR, storing one row per CDR3 protein. The sample contains about 1,500,000 distinct CDR3 sequences, 28% of which appear only once. General study findings and limits: The fall in TCR beta diversity per million T cells was roughly linear with age.

This TCR was sampled from a woman between 25 and 40 years old in good health. Sequencing was done on a sample of blood. V is TRBV29-1 and J is TRBJ1-2; no clear D. CDR3 DNA sequence: TGCAGCGTTGAGGGTTTTGCAGGCTATGGCTACACCTTC. Translating gives CSVEGFAGYGYTF.